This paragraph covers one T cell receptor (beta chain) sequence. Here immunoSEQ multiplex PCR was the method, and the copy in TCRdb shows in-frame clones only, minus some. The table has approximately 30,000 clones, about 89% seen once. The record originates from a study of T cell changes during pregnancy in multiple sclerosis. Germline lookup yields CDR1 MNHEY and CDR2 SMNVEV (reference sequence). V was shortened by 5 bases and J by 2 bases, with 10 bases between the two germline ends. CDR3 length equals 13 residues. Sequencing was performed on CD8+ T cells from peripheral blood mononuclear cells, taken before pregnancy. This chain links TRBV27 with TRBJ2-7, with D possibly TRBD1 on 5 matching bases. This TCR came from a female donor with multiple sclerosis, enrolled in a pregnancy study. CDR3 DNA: TGTGCCAGCAGTCTGGACAAGACCTACGAGCAGTACTTC. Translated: CASSLDKTYEQYF.